This T cell receptor beta chain was sequenced during a study of PD-1 blockade in classical Hodgkin lymphoma. Relapses following autologous stem cell transplantation were seen in all patients, with brentuximab vedotin exposure varying. Method: immunoSEQ multiplex PCR; TCRdb's copy keeps in-frame clones and lacks some. The table has fewer than 20,000 clones, roughly 84% seen once. With respect to this clone: Other DNA sequences in the same sample also yield this CDR3.

Trimming shortened V by 2 bases and J by 2 bases, and 11 bases separated the two germline ends. The CDR3 length is 14 residues. Germline V CDR1 and CDR2: SGDLS, YYNGEE. The clonotype was recovered from a human donor with classical Hodgkin lymphoma. The chain carries TRBV9 and TRBJ2-7, with D possibly TRBD2 on 6 matching bases. Here the sequenced sample was peripheral blood mononuclear cells (PBMCs), taken before the second cycle of nivolumab. CDR3 sequence (DNA): TGTGCCAGCAGCGTGGGTGGAGGGGCCTACGAGCAGTACTTC. It specifies CASSVGGGAYEQYF.